Presented here are 5 T cell receptor beta chains from one specimen sequenced in a study of tissue T cells after allogeneic stem cell transplantation. The data were produced by immunoSEQ multiplex PCR, yet TCRdb's version contains in-frame clones alone and is incomplete. Of 40,000 to 50,000 clones in the sample, around 72% were seen once. Sequencing was performed on sorted cells pooled from one or two spleens. The receptors stem from a pool of C57BL/6 mice in good health.

The table lists this clone with a few counts. Any gene name here is a mouse gene name. The sequenced fragment ends 1 residue before the CDR3 boundary, so the rest is inferred from the germline J gene. At the DNA level, this CDR3 is encoded by other sequences in the same sample as well. The chain combines TRBV5 with TRBJ1-2; TRBD1 matches at 8 bases. V shed 3 bases, J shed 0 bases, and the junction held 0 bases outside the gene matches. Germline-derived CDR1 and CDR2 are LGHNA and YNLKQL (reference sequence). This CDR3 comprises 14 residues. CDR3 loop: CASSQDRANSDYTF. The CDR3 bases that were read are TGTGCCAGCAGCCAGGACAGGGCAAACTCCGACTACACC.

Concerning this clone itself: The germline and genes are mouse ones. With the read ending 1 residue before the CDR3 end, the germline J gene is used to fill in that end. This chain connects TRBV12-1 to TRBJ1-4; tentatively, D is TRBD1 (6 bases). The CDR3 runs to 13 residues. From germline, CDR1 is SGHSN and CDR2 HYEKVE. Trimming removed 2 bases from V and 4 bases from J, with 7 bases in between. Incomplete CDR3 DNA: TGTGCCAGCTCTCGGGACAACAACGAAAGATTATTT. Translating it yields CASSRDNNERLF. The CDR3 in full is CASSRDNNERLFF. Variable domain in full (rest from reference TRBV12-1 and TRBJ1-4): DSGVVQSPRHIIKEKGGRSVLTCIPISGHSNVVWYQQTLGKELKFLIQHYEKVERDKGFLPSRFSVQQFDDYHSEMNMSALELEDSAMYFCASSRDNNERLFFGHGTKLSVL.

Details on this clone: Gene names denote mouse genes. The read terminates 1 residue before the CDR3 end, so the remaining end is supplied by the germline J gene. The rearrangement links TRBV13-1 to TRBJ1-3; D may be TRBD1 (5 bases). This CDR3 has 14 residues. Per the germline V gene, CDR1 is NSHNY and CDR2 is SYGAGN. V was cut by 2 bases and J by 0 bases, with 6 bases left in between. The CDR3 DNA, read in part, is TGTGCCAGCAGTGACGACAGTTCTGGAAATACGCTCTAT. Its protein product is CASSDDSSGNTLY. The entire CDR3 sequence reads CASSDDSSGNTLYF.

As concerns this clone: Gene names are the mouse ones. The read ends 1 residue shy of where the CDR3 ends; the end is completed using the germline J gene. This chain links TRBV15 with TRBJ1-1; D unclear. V shed 1 base and J shed 0 bases, with 6 bases lying between them. CDR3 length equals 14 residues. CDR1 is SGHND, CDR2 FRSKSL, per germline. The CDR3 bases that were read are TGTGCCAGCAGTTTAGTCAGCCCAAACACAGAAGTCTTC. As protein: CASSLVSPNTEVF. The whole CDR3 region reads CASSLVSPNTEVFF.

On this clone: Gene labels here are mouse ones. From the germline J gene comes the end of the CDR3, since the read stops 1 residue before it. This chain uses TRBV19 with TRBJ1-1; tentative D call: TRBD1 (6 bases). Germline CDR1 and CDR2: FNHDT and SITEND (reference sequence). Trimming stripped 3 bases from V and 3 bases from J, with 9 bases between. The CDR3 is 13 residues long. The part of the CDR3 DNA that was read is TGTGCCAGCAGTAGGAGGGGGGACACAGAAGTCTTC. The encoded protein is CASSRRGDTEVF. The whole CDR3 region reads CASSRRGDTEVFF.